This T cell receptor (beta chain) was identified during a study of blood T cell repertoires in COVID-19. Study-wide context: Spain, Italy and the United States supplied samples that represented acute and convalescent COVID-19.

CDR1 is SNHLY and CDR2 is FYNNEI in the germline V gene. The CDR3 has 14 residues. The V gene lost 6 bases and the J gene lost 6 bases, with 15 bases spanning the gap. Repertoires were generated with immunoSEQ multiplex PCR, while TCRdb's copy carries only in-frame clones and drops some. This table has roughly 200,000 clones, 80% to 90% appearing once. The table lists this clone with many counts. This TCR derives from a man between 60 and 70 years old with acute or convalescent COVID-19. The sample comprised peripheral blood. The chain is built from TRBV2 and TRBJ2-1; D unclear. CDR3 DNA: TGTGCCAGCAGCATCGGGTCCCAACCCAATGAGCAGTTCTTC. Translating gives CASSIGSQPNEQFF.